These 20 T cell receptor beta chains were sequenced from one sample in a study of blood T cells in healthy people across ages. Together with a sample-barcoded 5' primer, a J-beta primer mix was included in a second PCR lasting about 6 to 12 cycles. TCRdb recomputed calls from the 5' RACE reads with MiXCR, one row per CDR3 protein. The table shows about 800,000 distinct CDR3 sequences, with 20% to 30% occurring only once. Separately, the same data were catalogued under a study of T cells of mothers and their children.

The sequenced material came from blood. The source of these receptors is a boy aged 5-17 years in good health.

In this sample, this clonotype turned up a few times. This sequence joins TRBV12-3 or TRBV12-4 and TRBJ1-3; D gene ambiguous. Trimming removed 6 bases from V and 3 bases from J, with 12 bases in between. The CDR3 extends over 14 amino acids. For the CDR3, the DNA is TGTGCCAGCAGCTCTCGGACTGGTGGAAACACCATATATTTT. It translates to CASSSRTGGNTIYF.

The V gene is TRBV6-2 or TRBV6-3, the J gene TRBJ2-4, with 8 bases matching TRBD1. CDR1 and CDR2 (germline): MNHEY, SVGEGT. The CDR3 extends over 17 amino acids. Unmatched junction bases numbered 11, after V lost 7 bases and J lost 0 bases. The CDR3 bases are TGTGCCAGCAACCAGGGGGCCGGCAATGGAGCCAAAAACATTCAGTACTTC. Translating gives CASNQGAGNGAKNIQYF.

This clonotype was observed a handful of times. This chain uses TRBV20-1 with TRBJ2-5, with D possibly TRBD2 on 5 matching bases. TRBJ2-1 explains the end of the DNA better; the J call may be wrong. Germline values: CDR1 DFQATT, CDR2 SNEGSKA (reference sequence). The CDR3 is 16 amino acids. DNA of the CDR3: TGCAGTGCTAATTCGAACCGAGCGGCTGACTACAATGAGCAGTTCTTC. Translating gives CSANSNRAADYNEQFF.

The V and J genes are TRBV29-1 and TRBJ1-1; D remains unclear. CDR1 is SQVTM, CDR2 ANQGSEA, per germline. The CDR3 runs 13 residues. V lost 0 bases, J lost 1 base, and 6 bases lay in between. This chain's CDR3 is CSVEDLANTEAFF. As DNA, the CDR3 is TGCAGCGTTGAAGATTTGGCGAACACTGAAGCTTTCTTT.

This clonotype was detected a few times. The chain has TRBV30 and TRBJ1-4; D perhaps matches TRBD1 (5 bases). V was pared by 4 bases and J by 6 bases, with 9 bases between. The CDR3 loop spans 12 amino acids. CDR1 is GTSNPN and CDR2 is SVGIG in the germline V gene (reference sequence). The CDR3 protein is CAWKDTHEKLFF. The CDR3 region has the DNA TGTGCCTGGAAGGACACCCATGAAAAACTGTTTTTT.

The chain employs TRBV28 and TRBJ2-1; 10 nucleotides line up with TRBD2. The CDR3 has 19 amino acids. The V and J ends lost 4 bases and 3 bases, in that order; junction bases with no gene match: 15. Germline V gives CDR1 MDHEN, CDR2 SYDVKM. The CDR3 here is CASSSFGSSGRAGYNEQFF. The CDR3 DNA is TGTGCCAGCAGTTCATTCGGTTCCAGCGGGAGGGCTGGCTACAATGAGCAGTTCTTC. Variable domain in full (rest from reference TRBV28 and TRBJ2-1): DVKVTQSSRYLVKRTGEKVFLECVQDMDHENMFWYRQDPGLGLRLIYFSYDVKMKEKGDIPEGYSVSREKKERFSLILESASTNQTSMYLCASSSFGSSGRAGYNEQFFGPGTRLTVL.

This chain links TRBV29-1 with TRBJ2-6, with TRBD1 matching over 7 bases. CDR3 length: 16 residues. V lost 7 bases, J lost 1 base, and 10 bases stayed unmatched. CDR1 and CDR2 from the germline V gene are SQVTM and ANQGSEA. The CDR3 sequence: CSGYTGVGSGANVLTF. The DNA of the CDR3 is TGCAGCGGTTATACAGGGGTAGGGTCTGGGGCCAACGTCCTGACTTTC. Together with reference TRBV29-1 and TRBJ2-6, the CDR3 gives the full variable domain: SAVISQKPSRDICQRGTSLTIQCQVDSQVTMMFWYRQQPGQSLTLIATANQGSEATYESGFVIDKFPISRPNLTFSTLTVSNMSPEDSSIYLCSGYTGVGSGANVLTFGAGSRLTVL.

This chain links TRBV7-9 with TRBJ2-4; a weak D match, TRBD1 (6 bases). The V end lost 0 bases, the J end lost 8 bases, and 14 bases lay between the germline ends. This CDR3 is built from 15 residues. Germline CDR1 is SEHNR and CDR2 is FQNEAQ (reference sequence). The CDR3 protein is CASSLASGDGDIQYF. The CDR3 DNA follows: TGTGCCAGCAGCTTAGCGTCAGGGGATGGAGACATTCAGTACTTC.

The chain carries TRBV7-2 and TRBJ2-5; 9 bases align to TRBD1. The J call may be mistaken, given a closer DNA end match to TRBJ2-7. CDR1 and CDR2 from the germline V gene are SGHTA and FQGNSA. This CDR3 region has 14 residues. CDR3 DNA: TGTGCCAGCAGCTTGGCGACAGGGGGTGACGAGCAGTACTTC. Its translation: CASSLATGGDEQYF.

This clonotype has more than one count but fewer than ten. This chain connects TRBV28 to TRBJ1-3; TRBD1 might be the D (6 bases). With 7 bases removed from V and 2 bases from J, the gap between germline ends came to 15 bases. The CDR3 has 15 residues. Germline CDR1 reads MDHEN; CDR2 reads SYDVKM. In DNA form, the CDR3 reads TGTGCCAGCATCGATCAGGGGCTTGCTGGAAACACCATATATTTT. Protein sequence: CASIDQGLAGNTIYF.

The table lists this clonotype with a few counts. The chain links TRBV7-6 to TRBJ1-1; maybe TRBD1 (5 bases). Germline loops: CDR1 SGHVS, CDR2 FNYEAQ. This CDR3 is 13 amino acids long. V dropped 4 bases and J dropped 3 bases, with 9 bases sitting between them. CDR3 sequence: CASSWGSDTEAFF. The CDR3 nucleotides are TGTGCCAGCAGCTGGGGGTCGGACACTGAAGCTTTCTTT.

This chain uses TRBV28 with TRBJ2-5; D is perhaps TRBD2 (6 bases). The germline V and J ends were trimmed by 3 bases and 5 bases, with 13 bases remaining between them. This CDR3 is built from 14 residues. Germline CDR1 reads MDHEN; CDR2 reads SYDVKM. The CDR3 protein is CASSLRIRGETQYF. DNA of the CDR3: TGTGCCAGCAGTTTGCGGATTCGGGGGGAGACCCAGTACTTC.

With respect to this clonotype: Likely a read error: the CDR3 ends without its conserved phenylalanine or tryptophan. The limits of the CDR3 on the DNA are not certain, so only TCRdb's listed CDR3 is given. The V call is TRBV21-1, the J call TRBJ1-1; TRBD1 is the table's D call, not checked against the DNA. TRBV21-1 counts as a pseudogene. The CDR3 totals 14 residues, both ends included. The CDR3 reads CASSPGTGNTEAFL.

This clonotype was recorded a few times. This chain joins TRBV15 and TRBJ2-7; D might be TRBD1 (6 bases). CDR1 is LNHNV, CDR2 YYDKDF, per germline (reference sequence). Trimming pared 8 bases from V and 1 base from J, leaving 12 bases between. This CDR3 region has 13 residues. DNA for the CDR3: TGTGCCACCGGGACAAGAGGTTCCTACGAGCAGTACTTC. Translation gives CATGTRGSYEQYF.

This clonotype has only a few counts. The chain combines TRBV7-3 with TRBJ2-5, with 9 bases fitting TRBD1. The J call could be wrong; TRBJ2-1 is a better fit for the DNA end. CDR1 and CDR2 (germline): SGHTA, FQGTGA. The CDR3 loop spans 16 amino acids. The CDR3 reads CASSFSGTGPPNEQFF. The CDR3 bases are TGTGCCAGCAGCTTTTCCGGGACAGGGCCGCCGAATGAGCAGTTCTTC.

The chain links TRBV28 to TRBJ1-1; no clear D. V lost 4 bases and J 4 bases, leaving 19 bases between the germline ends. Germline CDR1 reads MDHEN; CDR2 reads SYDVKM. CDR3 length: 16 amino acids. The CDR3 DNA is TGTGCCAGCAGTTCTTCCCGGGAAGGGTTGCGCACTGAAGCTTTCTTT. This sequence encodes CASSSSREGLRTEAFF.

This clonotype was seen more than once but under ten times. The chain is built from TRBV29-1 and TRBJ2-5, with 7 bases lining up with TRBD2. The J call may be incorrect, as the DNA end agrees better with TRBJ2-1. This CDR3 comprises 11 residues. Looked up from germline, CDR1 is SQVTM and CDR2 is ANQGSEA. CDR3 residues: CSAKMGGEQFF. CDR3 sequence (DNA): TGCAGCGCCAAGATGGGGGGGGAGCAGTTCTTC.

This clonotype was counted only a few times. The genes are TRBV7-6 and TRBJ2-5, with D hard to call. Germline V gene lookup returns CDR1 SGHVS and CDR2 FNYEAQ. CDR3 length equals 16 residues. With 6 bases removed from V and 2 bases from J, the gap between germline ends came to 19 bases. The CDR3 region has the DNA TGTGCCAGCAGTTATACCCTGGGAACCCCACAAGAGACCCAGTACTTC. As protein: CASSYTLGTPQETQYF.

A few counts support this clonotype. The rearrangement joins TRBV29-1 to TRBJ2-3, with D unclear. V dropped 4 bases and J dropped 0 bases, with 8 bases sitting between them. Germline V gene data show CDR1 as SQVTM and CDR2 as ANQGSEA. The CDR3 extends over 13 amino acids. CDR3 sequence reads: CSVVSESTDTQYF. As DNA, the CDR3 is TGCAGCGTTGTGAGCGAGAGCACAGATACGCAGTATTTT.

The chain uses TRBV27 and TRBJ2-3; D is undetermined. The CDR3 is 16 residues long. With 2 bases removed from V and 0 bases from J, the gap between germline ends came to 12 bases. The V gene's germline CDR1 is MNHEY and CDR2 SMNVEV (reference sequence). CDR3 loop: CASSLMAASSTDTQYF. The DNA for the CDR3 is TGTGCCAGCAGTTTAATGGCCGCTTCGAGCACAGATACGCAGTATTTT.